Reported below is one TCR beta chain. What it binds is unknown. The CDR3 has 15 residues. Germline V gene sequence: CDR1 SNHLY, CDR2 FYNNEI. V trimming: 3 bases; J trimming: 3 bases; junction bases outside the gene matches: 5. The data stem from a study of T cell responses to AZD1222 COVID-19 vaccine. Study-wide results and caveats: Repertoires were obtained only post-peak T cell response.

TCRdb keeps only in-frame clones here, not all; method: immunoSEQ multiplex PCR. Seen here are 180,000 or so clones, around 90% observed once, and the top ten hold approximately 1.6%. This TCR derives from an adult in good health. The sample in question was peripheral blood, obtained on day 0 of AZD1222 vaccination. This rearrangement joins TRBV2 to TRBJ2-3, with 8 bases aligning to TRBD2. CDR3 nucleotides: TGTGCCAGCAGTGAGTTGGCGGGAGGTACAGATACGCAGTATTTT. Protein product: CASSELAGGTDTQYF.